This TCR beta chain was captured by sequencing in a study of long-term antiretroviral therapy in people with HIV. Broader study findings: Post-ART diversity increased but stayed below transplant donor controls.

immunoSEQ v3.0 was run at survey level. TCRdb's copy holds only in-frame clones and misses some; the assay was immunoSEQ multiplex PCR. Here the sample spans about 30,000 clones, around 93% being singletons. Regarding this clone: Its specificity is not known.

CDR1 is LGHNA and CDR2 is YSLEER in the germline V gene. V lost 0 bases and J lost 7, with 8 bases in between. The CDR3 has 13 residues. This chain links TRBV4-3 with TRBJ2-3; TRBD1 is a possible D gene (5 bases). The clonotype originates from a man in his forties or fifties with HIV. The input for sequencing was unsorted PBMCs, taken more than 7.1 years after starting antiretroviral therapy. In DNA, the CDR3 is TGCGCCAGCAGCCAAGAGGGGCTCCATACGCAGTATTTT. It is translated as CASSQEGLHTQYF.